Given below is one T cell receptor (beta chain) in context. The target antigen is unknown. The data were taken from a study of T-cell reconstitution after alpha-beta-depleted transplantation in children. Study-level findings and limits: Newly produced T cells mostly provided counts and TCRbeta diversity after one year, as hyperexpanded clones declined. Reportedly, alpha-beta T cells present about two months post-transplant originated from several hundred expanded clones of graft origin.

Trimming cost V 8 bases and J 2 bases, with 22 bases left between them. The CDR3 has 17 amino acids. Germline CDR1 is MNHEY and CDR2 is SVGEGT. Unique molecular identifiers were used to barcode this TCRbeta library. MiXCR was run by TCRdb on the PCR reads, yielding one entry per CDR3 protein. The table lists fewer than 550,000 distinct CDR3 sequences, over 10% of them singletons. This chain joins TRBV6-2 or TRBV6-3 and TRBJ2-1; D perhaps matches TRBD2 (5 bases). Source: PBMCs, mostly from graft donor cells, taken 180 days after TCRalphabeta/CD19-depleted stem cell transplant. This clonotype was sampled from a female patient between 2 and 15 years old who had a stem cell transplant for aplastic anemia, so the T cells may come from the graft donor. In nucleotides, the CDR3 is TGTGCCAGCTCTCGGAGGATGCCGAGCTACACCTACAATGAGCAGTTCTTC. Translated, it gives CASSRRMPSYTYNEQFF.